A single sample gave rise to the 25 T cell receptor beta chains below, sequenced in a study of blood T cell repertoires in COVID-19. The table came from immunoSEQ multiplex PCR; TCRdb's copy has only in-frame clones and leaves some out. This repertoire shows about 220,000 clones, more than 65% found once; its top ten account for about 9%. Sequenced sample: peripheral blood. The receptors here all came from a man between 50 and 59 years old with active or convalescent COVID-19.

This clone has only one observation. This chain links TRBV7-9 with TRBJ2-3, with TRBD1 as a possible D gene (6 bases). With 2 bases removed from V and 2 bases from J, the gap between germline ends came to 14 bases. CDR1 is SEHNR and CDR2 is FQNEAQ in the germline V gene (reference sequence). The CDR3 is 16 amino acids. This chain's CDR3 is CASSLSRGYNTDTQYF. In nucleotides, the CDR3 is TGTGCCAGCAGCTTATCGAGGGGGTATAACACAGATACGCAGTATTTT.

The chain uses TRBV13 and TRBJ2-1; D might be TRBD2 (7 bases). The CDR3 extends over 16 amino acids. Germline values: CDR1 PRHDT, CDR2 FYEKMQ (reference sequence). The germline V and J ends were trimmed by 2 bases and 2 bases, with 13 bases remaining between them. The CDR3 coding sequence is TGTGCCAGCAGCTTATCCGGCGGGGGCACCTACAATGAGCAGTTCTTC. Amino acids: CASSLSGGGTYNEQFF.

This clone was picked up a small number of times. V gene TRBV7-3 combines with J gene TRBJ2-2; 10 nucleotides match TRBD2. The J segment lost 6 bases and the V segment lost 2 bases, leaving 15 bases of the junction unmatched. Looked up from germline, CDR1 is SGHTA and CDR2 is FQGTGA. The CDR3 spans 19 residues. The CDR3 DNA reads as TGTGCCAGCAGCTTACTCCCATTTAGCGGGGGGATTATCTCCGGGGAGCTGTTTTTT. Translated, it gives CASSLLPFSGGIISGELFF.

This chain uses TRBV5-1 with TRBJ2-4, with unresolved D. The germline gives CDR1 SGHRS, CDR2 YFSETQ. This CDR3 comprises 16 residues. The V gene lost 3 bases and the J gene lost 0 bases, with 13 bases spanning the gap. CDR3 sequence (DNA): TGCGCCAGCAGCTCCACTATGACTCTAGCCAAAAACATTCAGTACTTC. It translates to CASSSTMTLAKNIQYF.

V and J are TRBV29-1 and TRBJ2-3; a weak D match, TRBD1 (6 bases). The CDR3 is 14 amino acids. The germline V gene has CDR1 SQVTM and CDR2 ANQGSEA. Between the trimmed V and J ends, which lost 7 bases and 2 bases, there was a span of 16 bases. CDR3 nucleotides: TGCAGCGGGAAGGTTGGGGGCAACACAGATACGCAGTATTTT. It is translated as CSGKVGGNTDTQYF.

The gene calls are TRBV5-1 and TRBJ2-6, with TRBD1 matching over 8 bases. V lost 5 bases to trimming and J lost 0 bases; unmatched junction nucleotides: 4. CDR3 size: 16 residues. The V gene's germline CDR1 is SGHRS and CDR2 YFSETQ. CDR3 in DNA: TGCGCCAGCAGTCTGACAGGGGCCTCTGGGGCCAACGTCCTGACTTTC. It yields the protein CASSLTGASGANVLTF.

V gene TRBV5-1 combines with J gene TRBJ1-6; D ambiguous. V lost 0 bases and J 6 bases, leaving 16 bases between the germline ends. Germline loops: CDR1 SGHRS, CDR2 YFSETQ. This CDR3 contains 17 residues. Written as DNA, the CDR3 is TGCGCCAGCAGCTTGGGTCAGACCGGAGCGGGTAATTCACCCCTCCACTTT. It yields the protein CASSLGQTGAGNSPLHF.

The rearrangement uses TRBV28 and TRBJ2-5; no clear D. V lost 8 bases and J 2 bases, leaving 18 bases between the germline ends. In germline, CDR1 is MDHEN, CDR2 SYDVKM. CDR3 length: 15 amino acids. CDR3 region: CASGPLARSQETQYF. The CDR3 DNA follows: TGTGCCAGCGGGCCCTTGGCGCGATCACAAGAGACCCAGTACTTC.

J is TRBJ2-7 and V is TRBV28; D remains ambiguous. Germline-derived CDR1 and CDR2 are MDHEN and SYDVKM. Trimming removed 3 bases at V and 2 bases at J, with 14 bases between. The CDR3 is 15 amino acids. The CDR3 is CASSFPRSPTYEQYF. The CDR3 DNA is TGTGCCAGCAGTTTCCCGAGATCCCCAACCTACGAGCAGTACTTC. Looking up the rest from reference TRBV28 and TRBJ2-7 gives the full variable domain: DVKVTQSSRYLVKRTGEKVFLECVQDMDHENMFWYRQDPGLGLRLIYFSYDVKMKEKGDIPEGYSVSREKKERFSLILESASTNQTSMYLCASSFPRSPTYEQYFGPGTRLTVT.

The gene calls are TRBV19 and TRBJ2-1, with unresolved D. The germline V and J ends were trimmed by 5 bases and 0 bases, with 5 bases remaining between them. This CDR3 contains 13 residues. CDR1 is LNHDA, CDR2 SQIVND, per germline (reference sequence). CDR3 DNA sequence: TGTGCCAGTAGTTTGAGCTCCTACAATGAGCAGTTCTTC. It yields the protein CASSLSSYNEQFF.

Only one count was recorded for this clone. The chain employs TRBV27 and TRBJ1-4, with 8 nucleotides matching TRBD1. Germline loops: CDR1 MNHEY, CDR2 SMNVEV (reference sequence). This CDR3 region has 13 residues. Losses at the gene ends were 9 bases for V and 6 bases for J; bases not matched to a gene: 6. The CDR3 nucleotides are TGTGCCAGTTCCCAGGGGGCGCATGAAAAACTGTTTTTT. This sequence encodes CASSQGAHEKLFF.

The J gene is TRBJ2-1, the V gene TRBV4-3; the D gene is possibly TRBD2 (5 bases). Per germline, CDR1 LGHNA and CDR2 YSLEER. The length of the CDR3 is 15 residues. V was shortened by 2 bases and J by 3 bases, with 11 bases between the two germline ends. The CDR3 here is CASSQTEGFYNEQFF. The CDR3 nucleotides read TGCGCCAGCAGCCAAACCGAGGGATTCTACAATGAGCAGTTCTTC.

V is TRBV6-5 and J is TRBJ2-7; D gene ambiguous. The germline V gene has CDR1 MNHEY and CDR2 SVGAGI. This CDR3 is built from 15 residues. Trimming cost V 0 bases and J 2 bases, with 11 bases left between them. CDR3 sequence (DNA): TGTGCCAGCAGTTACTCCAATTGGGCTCCCTACGAGCAGTACTTC. This codes for CASSYSNWAPYEQYF.

This clone has only one observation. The chain couples TRBV19 to TRBJ2-2; TRBD2 might be the D (5 bases). V dropped 2 bases and J dropped 1 base, with 11 bases sitting between them. The CDR3 consists of 16 residues. CDR1 is LNHDA, CDR2 SQIVND, per germline (reference sequence). The CDR3 DNA follows: TGTGCCAGTAGTATATATCCGGGAAGGAACACCGGGGAGCTGTTTTTT. This encodes CASSIYPGRNTGELFF.

The table lists this clone with a count of one. The chain uses TRBV4-1 and TRBJ1-1; maybe TRBD1 (5 bases). The germline V gene has CDR1 MGHRA and CDR2 YSYEKL. CDR3 length equals 15 residues. The V gene lost 4 bases and the J gene lost 0 bases, with 12 bases spanning the gap. CDR3 amino acids: CASSPGAGLNTEAFF. CDR3 nucleotides: TGCGCCAGCAGCCCTGGTGCAGGGTTGAACACTGAAGCTTTCTTT.

The chain uses TRBV3-1 (or the pseudogene TRBV3-2) and TRBJ2-5, with 9 bases matching TRBD1. V dropped 4 bases and J dropped 4; count of bases not matched to a gene: 7. In germline, CDR1 is LGHDT, CDR2 YNNKEL (reference sequence). The CDR3 runs 15 residues. Here the CDR3 reads CASSPGTGRGETQYF. Written as DNA, the CDR3 is TGTGCCAGCAGCCCTGGGACAGGGAGGGGAGAGACCCAGTACTTC.

CDR3 region: CASSLWTSGRNEQFF. The CDR3 region has the DNA TGTGCCAGCAGCCTCTGGACTAGCGGGAGGAATGAGCAGTTCTTC. V gene TRBV7-2 combines with J gene TRBJ2-1; 14 bases fit TRBD2. This CDR3 contains 15 residues. After removal of 5 bases from V and 7 bases from J, the junction contained 4 bases not matched to a gene. Germline CDR1 SGHTA, CDR2 FQGNSA.

This chain links TRBV4-3 with TRBJ2-7, with TRBD1 matching 7 bases. This CDR3 is built from 16 residues. The germline V gene has CDR1 LGHNA and CDR2 YSLEER. V lost 2 bases to trimming and J lost 3 bases; unmatched junction nucleotides: 10. CDR3 residues: CASSQLFGDRRYEQYF. DNA for the CDR3: TGCGCCAGCAGCCAATTATTCGGGGACAGACGCTACGAGCAGTACTTC.

The chain combines TRBV7-8 with TRBJ1-1; 11 positions match TRBD1. CDR3 length: 16 amino acids. V shed 3 bases, J shed 5 bases, and the junction held 8 bases outside the gene matches. CDR1 is SGHVS, CDR2 FQNEAQ, per germline. The CDR3, as DNA: TGTGCCAGCAGCTTGTGGTCCGGGACAGGGGGAACTGAAGCTTTCTTT. It is translated as CASSLWSGTGGTEAFF.

The chain joins TRBV7-6 to TRBJ1-6, with D hard to call. Trimming left V 3 bases short and J 6 bases short, with 6 bases between. The CDR3 loop spans 13 amino acids. CDR1 is SGHVS, CDR2 FNYEAQ, per germline. CDR3 sequence reads: CASSFEPNSPLHF. Here the CDR3 DNA reads TGTGCCAGCAGCTTTGAGCCTAATTCACCCCTCCACTTT.

The chain combines TRBV7-2 with TRBJ2-3, with a weak D call TRBD2 (6 bases). The CDR3 is 18 amino acids. Trimming stripped 2 bases from V and 1 base from J, with 19 bases between. Germline V gives CDR1 SGHTA, CDR2 FQGNSA. CDR3 bases: TGTGCCAGCAGCTTAAAGGTGGGCGGGATCGGAGGCACAGATACGCAGTATTTT. Protein sequence: CASSLKVGGIGGTDTQYF.

V is TRBV15 and J is TRBJ1-5; TRBD1 might be the D (6 bases). Per the germline V gene, CDR1 is LNHNV and CDR2 is YYDKDF (reference sequence). The CDR3 runs 18 residues. The V and J ends lost 0 bases and 2 bases respectively, with 17 bases between them. The CDR3 reads CATSRDTSRGRGNQPQHF. CDR3 nucleotide sequence: TGTGCCACCAGCAGAGATACCAGCAGGGGACGGGGCAATCAGCCCCAGCATTTT.

This rearrangement joins TRBV12-3 or TRBV12-4 to TRBJ2-1; D is possibly TRBD2 (6 bases). Trimming removed 6 bases from V and 9 bases from J, with 15 bases in between. This CDR3 has 13 residues. CDR3 in DNA: TGTGCCAGCAGCCCCGATCGGGGGAGTGAGCAGTTCTTC. Amino acids: CASSPDRGSEQFF.

The chain combines TRBV5-1 with TRBJ2-3, with 9 bases matching TRBD2. The germline V gene encodes CDR1 SGHRS and CDR2 YFSETQ. The CDR3 has 19 amino acids. V trimming: 0 bases; J trimming: 5 bases; junction bases outside the gene matches: 16. The CDR3 DNA is TGCGCCAGCAGCTTGGAAGGGCTAGCGGGGCAGTTGGGGGTAGATACGCAGTATTTT. Translating it yields CASSLEGLAGQLGVDTQYF.

The chain links TRBV5-4 to TRBJ1-5; D is uncertain. V gave up 0 bases and J gave up 10 bases, with 8 bases separating them. CDR1 SGHNT and CDR2 YYREEE come from the germline V gene (reference sequence). CDR3 length: 12 residues. The CDR3 nucleotides are TGTGCCAGCAGCTTGGACGGAGGTCCCCAGCATTTT. This sequence encodes CASSLDGGPQHF.